The 29 T cell receptor beta chains given below trace back to one sample, sequenced in a study of blood T cell repertoires in COVID-19. The method was immunoSEQ multiplex PCR; TCRdb's version includes in-frame clones alone and lacks a portion of them. The sample has approximately 100,000 clones; about 84% are singletons. The sample consisted of peripheral blood. These receptors all stem from a woman older than 75 with acute or convalescent COVID-19.

The chain employs TRBV6-2 or TRBV6-3 and TRBJ2-1; 8 nucleotides agree with TRBD1. The CDR3 consists of 15 residues. V trimming: 6 bases; J trimming: 5 bases; junction bases outside the gene matches: 9. Germline CDR1 and CDR2: MNHEY and SVGEGT. CDR3 region: CASSPDRGVHNEQFF. The CDR3 nucleotides read TGTGCCAGCAGCCCCGACAGGGGTGTACACAATGAGCAGTTCTTC.

This rearrangement joins TRBV14 to TRBJ2-7; 9 nucleotides line up with TRBD1. V trimming: 6 bases; J trimming: 4 bases; junction bases outside the gene matches: 7. The CDR3 is 14 amino acids. Germline-derived CDR1 and CDR2 are SGHDN and FVKESK. The CDR3 nucleotides read TGTGCCAGCAGATCCGGGACAGGGCTTTACGAGCAGTACTTC. This sequence encodes CASRSGTGLYEQYF.

V and J are TRBV7-2 and TRBJ1-3, with TRBD1 matching over 7 bases. The trim removed 6 bases at V and 0 bases at J, leaving 11 bases unmatched. There are 17 residues in the CDR3. Germline values: CDR1 SGHTA, CDR2 FQGNSA. The CDR3 region is CASSSGTARDSGNTIYF. The CDR3 DNA is TGTGCCAGCAGTTCCGGGACAGCGCGAGACTCTGGAAACACCATATATTTT.

The V call is TRBV5-1, the J call TRBJ2-5, with 16 bases that match TRBD2. J gave up 5 bases and V 0 bases, and 1 base lay outside the gene matches. The CDR3 is 16 residues long. The germline gives CDR1 SGHRS, CDR2 YFSETQ. Here the CDR3 reads CASSLAGLAGGETQYF. CDR3 coding DNA: TGCGCCAGCAGCTTGGCGGGACTAGCGGGGGGGGAGACCCAGTACTTC.

CDR3 in amino acids: CASSQAPQGASGNTIYF. The DNA for the CDR3 is TGTGCCAGCAGTCAAGCGCCACAGGGGGCTTCTGGAAACACCATATATTTT. V is TRBV7-2 and J is TRBJ1-3; 9 bases match TRBD1. With 6 bases clipped from V and 1 base from J, the junction kept 10 bases outside the gene matches. The CDR3 sequence is 17 residues long. CDR1 is SGHTA and CDR2 is FQGNSA in the germline V gene. The variable domain in full, with the rest retrieved from reference TRBV7-2 and TRBJ1-3, is GAGVSQSPSNKVTEKGKDVELRCDPISGHTALYWYRQSLGQGLEFLIYFQGNSAPDKSGLPSDRFSAERTGGSVSTLTIQRTQQEDSAVYLCASSQAPQGASGNTIYFGEGSWLTVV.

J is TRBJ2-5 and V is TRBV5-6; 12 bases are a match to TRBD2. The CDR3 has 17 residues. V dropped 1 base and J dropped 1; count of bases not matched to a gene: 5. CDR1 is SGHDT, CDR2 YYEEEE, per germline. CDR3 protein: CASSLRLAGDLQETQYF. CDR3 DNA sequence: TGTGCCAGCAGCTTGCGACTAGCGGGGGACCTCCAAGAGACCCAGTACTTC.

This clone was detected a few times. The chain employs TRBV7-9 and TRBJ2-1; D ambiguous. Trimming removed 3 bases at V and 4 bases at J, with 13 bases between. Looked up from germline, CDR1 is SEHNR and CDR2 is FQNEAQ (reference sequence). The CDR3 is 15 residues long. CDR3 loop: CASSFRLAKYNEQFF. The CDR3 nucleotides read TGTGCCAGCAGCTTTAGACTGGCAAAGTACAATGAGCAGTTCTTC.

The V call is TRBV5-4, the J call TRBJ2-1; weak D call: TRBD1 (6 bases). Germline values: CDR1 SGHNT, CDR2 YYREEE (reference sequence). Between the trimmed V and J ends, which lost 3 bases and 2 bases, there was a span of 9 bases. The CDR3 contains 14 residues. This CDR3 reads CASSSTGTYNEQFF. In nucleotides, the CDR3 is TGTGCCAGCAGCTCTACAGGGACCTACAATGAGCAGTTCTTC.

The chain employs TRBV3-1 (or the pseudogene TRBV3-2) and TRBJ2-5; TRBD2 aligns across 7 bases. Germline CDR1 reads LGHDT; CDR2 reads YNNKEL (reference sequence). V was clipped by 3 bases and J by 4 bases; unmatched bases: 2. This CDR3 is 13 amino acids long. This CDR3 reads CASSQTSSETQYF. The CDR3 DNA sequence: TGTGCCAGCAGCCAGACTAGCTCAGAGACCCAGTACTTC.

The chain recombines TRBV11-2 with TRBJ2-7; D is undetermined. With 5 bases removed from V and 6 bases from J, the gap between germline ends came to 8 bases. CDR1 and CDR2 (germline): SGHAT, FQNNGV. The CDR3 consists of 11 residues. CDR3 region: CASSLSREQYV. CDR3 nucleotides: TGTGCCAGCAGCCTGAGCCGCGAGCAGTACGTC.

The chain joins TRBV10-2 to TRBJ2-7, with 11 bases matching TRBD1. Trimming removed 6 bases from V and 7 bases from J; junction bases left unmatched: 11. CDR1 and CDR2 from the germline V gene are WSHSY and SAAADI. This CDR3 has 15 residues. In DNA form, the CDR3 reads TGCGCCAGCAGGCGGGACAGGGGGGGATCGAGTGAGCAGTACGTC. As protein: CASRRDRGGSSEQYV.

The chain recombines TRBV19 with TRBJ1-6; D not resolved. Germline assignment: CDR1 LNHDA and CDR2 SQIVND (reference sequence). The CDR3 has 13 amino acids. V was clipped by 3 bases and J by 7 bases, with 7 bases between them. The CDR3 DNA follows: TGTGCCAGTAGTATTACCAGGAATTCACCCCTCCACTTT. Protein product: CASSITRNSPLHF.

The chain couples TRBV19 to TRBJ1-3, with D uncertain. The CDR3 sequence is 15 residues long. Trimming took 1 base from V and 3 from J, leaving 10 bases between them. Germline V gene data show CDR1 as LNHDA and CDR2 as SQIVND (reference sequence). DNA for the CDR3: TGTGCCAGTAGTATAGGCGGATTACATGGAAACACCATATATTTT. Its translation is CASSIGGLHGNTIYF.

This clone was seen a few times. V is TRBV25-1 and J is TRBJ1-2; D is uncertain. CDR1 is MGHDK and CDR2 is SYGVNS in the germline V gene. V was pared by 3 bases and J by 8 bases, with 16 bases between. This CDR3 spans 14 amino acids. CDR3 region: CASSDIDGLLGYTF. In DNA, the CDR3 is TGTGCCAGCAGTGATATCGACGGACTTCTGGGCTACACCTTC.

V usage is TRBV21-1 and J usage is TRBJ2-7; the table gives TRBD1 as D, unverified against the DNA. TRBV21-1 is flagged as a pseudogene. CDR3 length equals 16 residues. The CDR3 loop reads CASSKMRTAQTYEQYV. DNA of the CDR3: TGTGCCAGCAGCAAAATGAGGACAGCTCAAACCTACGAGCAGTACGTC.

In nucleotides, the CDR3 is TGTGCCAGCTCACTCCGACAGGATAATGAAAAACTGTTTTTT. Its translation: CASSLRQDNEKLFF. The chain links TRBV18 to TRBJ1-4, with a tentative D call TRBD1 (6 bases). The CDR3 has 14 residues. Trimming took 4 bases from V and 4 from J, leaving 10 bases between them. Per germline, CDR1 KGHSH and CDR2 LQKENI.

The V gene is TRBV5-1, the J gene TRBJ2-5, with TRBD2 identical over 13 bases. J lost 5 bases, V lost 0 bases, and 4 bases had no gene match. In germline, CDR1 is SGHRS, CDR2 YFSETQ. CDR3 length: 16 residues. The CDR3 coding sequence is TGCGCCAGCAGCTTGGTGACTAGCGGGGGGCAGGAGACCCAGTACTTC. Translated: CASSLVTSGGQETQYF.

This chain uses TRBV5-6 with TRBJ1-1, with D unresolved. Per the germline V gene, CDR1 is SGHDT and CDR2 is YYEEEE. This CDR3 contains 14 residues. The V and J ends lost 0 bases and 1 base respectively, with 7 bases between them. This CDR3 is CASSLVAGNTEAFF. CDR3 in DNA: TGTGCCAGCAGCTTGGTGGCGGGGAACACTGAAGCTTTCTTT.

The J gene is TRBJ1-4, the V gene TRBV11-2; tentative D call: TRBD1 (6 bases). The CDR3 is made up of 15 amino acids. CDR1 is SGHAT, CDR2 FQNNGV, per germline. V lost 0 bases, J lost 2 bases, and 7 bases lay in between. CDR3: CASSLDRGTNEKLFF. The CDR3 DNA is TGTGCCAGCAGCTTAGACAGGGGCACTAATGAAAAACTGTTTTTT. Filled out from reference TRBV11-2 and TRBJ1-4, the complete variable domain reads EAGVAQSPRYKIIEKRQSVAFWCNPISGHATLYWYQQILGQGPKLLIQFQNNGVVDDSQLPKDRFSAERLKGVDSTLKIQPAKLEDSAVYLCASSLDRGTNEKLFFGSGTQLSVL.

The chain is built from TRBV3-1 (or the pseudogene TRBV3-2) and TRBJ2-3, with 13 bases matching TRBD2. CDR1 and CDR2 from the germline V gene are LGHDT and YNNKEL (reference sequence). CDR3 length: 19 residues. V dropped 1 base and J dropped 6; count of bases not matched to a gene: 13. The CDR3 bases are TGTGCCAGCAGCCAAGCAACACTAGCGGGGGGGAAGGGTTTGGATACGCAGTATTTT. Encoded protein: CASSQATLAGGKGLDTQYF.

This clone was detected only a few times. This rearrangement joins TRBV5-4 to TRBJ1-1; a possible D gene is TRBD1 (5 bases). CDR3 length equals 18 residues. Trimming removed 1 base from V and 3 bases from J, with 22 bases in between. Germline V gene data show CDR1 as SGHNT and CDR2 as YYREEE (reference sequence). For the CDR3, the DNA is TGTGCCAGCAGCTTGTATCTCTGGCGGCGGGGCGTTGACACTGAAGCTTTCTTT. This translates into CASSLYLWRRGVDTEAFF.

The chain recombines TRBV11-2 with TRBJ2-7, with D hard to call. Germline values: CDR1 SGHAT, CDR2 FQNNGV. The length of the CDR3 is 14 residues. V lost 0 bases and J 2 bases, leaving 8 bases between the germline ends. CDR3 loop: CASSLDISAYEQYV. DNA for the CDR3: TGTGCCAGCAGCTTAGATATTAGTGCCTACGAGCAGTACGTC.

This clone has just a few counts. The chain employs TRBV28 and TRBJ1-5; 9 nucleotides line up with TRBD1. Germline trimming cut 3 bases from V and 4 bases from J; bases unmatched to any gene: 1. Germline V CDR1 and CDR2: MDHEN, SYDVKM. This CDR3 comprises 14 residues. The CDR3 DNA sequence: TGTGCCAGCAGTTTGACAGGGGGGAATCAGCCCCAGCATTTT. It is translated as CASSLTGGNQPQHF.

This chain connects TRBV7-2 to TRBJ2-3, with TRBD1 matching over 12 bases. The CDR3 is made up of 16 amino acids. The germline gives CDR1 SGHTA, CDR2 FQGNSA. The trim removed 3 bases at V and 8 bases at J, leaving 9 bases unmatched. The CDR3 bases are TGTGCCAGCAGCTTTGGGGATCCGGGACAGGGGGCTACGCAGTATTTT. Its translation is CASSFGDPGQGATQYF.

V is TRBV11-2 and J is TRBJ1-4, with D uncertain. V was clipped by 5 bases and J by 5 bases, with 9 bases between them. CDR1 and CDR2 (germline): SGHAT, FQNNGV. This CDR3 has 13 residues. The CDR3, as DNA: TGTGCCAGCAGCCTCGGGTTGAATGAAAAACTGTTTTTT. Its protein is CASSLGLNEKLFF.

This sequence joins TRBV28 and TRBJ1-5, with 7 nucleotides matching TRBD1. The CDR3 length is 15 residues. Losses at the gene ends were 5 bases for V and 1 base for J; bases not matched to a gene: 5. Germline V gene lookup returns CDR1 MDHEN and CDR2 SYDVKM. CDR3 residues: CASSPSGQSNQPQHF. The CDR3, as DNA: TGTGCCAGCAGTCCCTCGGGACAGAGCAATCAGCCCCAGCATTTT.

The chain carries TRBV25-1 and TRBJ2-1; 11 bases align to TRBD1. V lost 3 bases and J lost 6; bases outside the gene matches: 10. CDR3 length: 17 residues. The germline V gene encodes CDR1 MGHDK and CDR2 SYGVNS. The CDR3 region has the DNA TGTGCCAGCAGTGATTTAATAGGACAGGGGGCAGGCAATGAGCAGTTCTTC. Protein sequence: CASSDLIGQGAGNEQFF. Full variable domain (rest looked up from reference TRBV25-1 and TRBJ2-1): EADIYQTPRYLVIGTGKKITLECSQTMGHDKMYWYQQDPGMELHLIHYSYGVNSTEKGDLSSESTVSRIRTEHFPLTLESARPSHTSQYLCASSDLIGQGAGNEQFFGPGTRLTVL.

The CDR3 protein is CAIRIRDSPNEKLFF. In DNA form, the CDR3 reads TGTGCCATCAGAATCCGGGACAGCCCTAATGAAAAACTGTTTTTT. The chain links TRBV10-3 to TRBJ1-4; 7 bases align to TRBD1. CDR3 length: 15 amino acids. Germline V gives CDR1 ENHRY, CDR2 SYGVKD. The V and J ends lost 6 bases and 3 bases, in that order; junction bases with no gene match: 7.

V gene TRBV18 combines with J gene TRBJ1-4, with D possibly being TRBD1 (6 bases). The CDR3 length is 17 residues. From germline, CDR1 is KGHSH and CDR2 LQKENI. The V gene lost 4 bases and the J gene lost 2 bases, with 17 bases spanning the gap. CDR3 sequence (DNA): TGTGCCAGCTCACTCACGCCCCAACAGGGTACTAATGAAAAACTGTTTTTT. Translation: CASSLTPQQGTNEKLFF.